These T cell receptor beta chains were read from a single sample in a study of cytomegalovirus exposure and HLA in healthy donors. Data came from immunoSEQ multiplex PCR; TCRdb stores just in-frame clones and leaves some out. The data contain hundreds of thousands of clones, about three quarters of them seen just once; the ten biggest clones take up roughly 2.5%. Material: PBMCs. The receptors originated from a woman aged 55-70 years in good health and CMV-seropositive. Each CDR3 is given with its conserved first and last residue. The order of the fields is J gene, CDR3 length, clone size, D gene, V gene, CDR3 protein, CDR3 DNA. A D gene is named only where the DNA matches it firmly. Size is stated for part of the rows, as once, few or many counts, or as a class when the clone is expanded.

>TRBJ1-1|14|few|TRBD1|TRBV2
CASSPVTGIVEAFF
TGTGCCAGCAGTCCCGTGACAGGGATTGTTGAAGCTTTCTTT
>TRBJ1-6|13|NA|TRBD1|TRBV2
CASSNDRESPLHF
TGTGCCAGCAGCAACGACAGGGAATCACCCCTCCACTTT
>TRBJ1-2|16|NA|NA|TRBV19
CVSSIEGDNTVYGYTF
TGTGTCAGTAGTATAGAGGGGGACAATACAGTCTATGGCTACACCTTC
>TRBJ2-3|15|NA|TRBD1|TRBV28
CASSPGTAEGDTQYF
TGTGCCAGCAGTCCCGGGACAGCAGAGGGAGATACGCAGTATTTT
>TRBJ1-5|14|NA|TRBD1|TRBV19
CASRRGQGNQPQHF
TGTGCCAGTAGGAGGGGACAGGGCAATCAGCCCCAGCATTTT
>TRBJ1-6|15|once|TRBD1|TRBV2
CASRVDRGSDSPLHF
TGTGCCAGCAGAGTCGACAGGGGCTCGGATTCACCCCTCCACTTT
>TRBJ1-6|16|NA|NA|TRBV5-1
CASTLTGSYFNSPLHF
TGCGCCAGCACCCTGACAGGTTCCTATTTTAATTCACCCCTCCACTTT
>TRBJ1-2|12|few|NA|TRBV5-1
CASRIANYGYTF
TGCGCCAGCAGAATCGCTAACTATGGCTACACCTTC
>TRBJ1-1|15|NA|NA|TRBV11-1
CASSTRTAMNTEAFF
TGTGCCAGCAGCACCCGGACAGCCATGAACACTGAAGCTTTCTTT
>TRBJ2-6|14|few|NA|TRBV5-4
CASSLGGEANVLTF
TGTGCCAGCAGCTTGGGGGGCGAGGCCAACGTCCTGACTTTC
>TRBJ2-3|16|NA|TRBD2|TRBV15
CATSKWTSGREDTQYF
TGTGCCACCAGCAAGTGGACTAGCGGGAGAGAAGATACGCAGTATTTT
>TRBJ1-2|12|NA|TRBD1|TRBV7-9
CASRGQNYGYTF
TGTGCCAGCAGGGGACAGAACTATGGCTACACCTTC
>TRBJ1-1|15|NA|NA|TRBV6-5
CASSYALASNTEAFF
TGTGCCAGCAGCTACGCTTTAGCGAGTAACACTGAAGCTTTCTTT
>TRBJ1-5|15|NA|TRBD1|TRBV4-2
CASSRGTVNNQPQHF
TGTGCCAGCAGCCGCGGGACAGTCAACAATCAGCCCCAGCATTTT
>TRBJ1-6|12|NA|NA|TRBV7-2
CASSLYGQALHF
TGTGCCAGCAGCTTATATGGGCAAGCCCTCCACTTT
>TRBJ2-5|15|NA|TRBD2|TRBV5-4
CASSPGGQGRETQYF
TGTGCCAGCAGCCCGGGGGGGCAGGGAAGGGAGACCCAGTACTTC
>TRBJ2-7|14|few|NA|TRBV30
CAWSVVGGSYEQYF
TGTGCCTGGAGTGTAGTGGGGGGAAGTTACGAGCAGTACTTC
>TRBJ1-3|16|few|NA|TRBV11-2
CASSTGGRGSGNTIYF
TGTGCCAGCAGCACCGGGGGACGAGGATCAGGAAACACCATATATTTT
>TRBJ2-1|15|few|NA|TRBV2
CASSGLDLSYNEQFF
TGTGCCAGCAGTGGACTAGATCTTTCCTACAATGAGCAGTTCTTC
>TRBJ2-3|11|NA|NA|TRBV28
CASKAPGTQYF
TGTGCCAGCAAGGCCCCAGGTACGCAGTATTTT
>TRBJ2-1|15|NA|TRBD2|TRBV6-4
CASSDSPGLVGEQFF
TGTGCCAGCAGTGACTCTCCGGGACTAGTAGGTGAGCAGTTCTTC
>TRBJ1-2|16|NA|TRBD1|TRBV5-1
CASKRMETGGAYGYTF
TGCGCCAGCAAGAGAATGGAAACAGGGGGCGCCTATGGCTACACCTTC
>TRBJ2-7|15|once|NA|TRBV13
CASSSTFAGTGEQYF
TGTGCCAGCAGCTCGACTTTCGCGGGTACGGGCGAGCAGTACTTC
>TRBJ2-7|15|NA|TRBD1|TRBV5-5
CASSVGQGTVREQYF
TGTGCCAGCAGCGTTGGACAGGGGACCGTTCGGGAGCAGTACTTC
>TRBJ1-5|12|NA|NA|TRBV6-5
CASSFTNQPQHF
TGTGCCAGCAGTTTCACTAATCAGCCCCAGCATTTT
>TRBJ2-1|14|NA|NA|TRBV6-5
CASSYSVGRGEQFF
TGTGCCAGCAGTTACTCGGTGGGAAGGGGCGAGCAGTTCTTC
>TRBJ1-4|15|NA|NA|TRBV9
CASSSDTGIGEKLFF
TGTGCCAGCAGCTCCGACACAGGGATTGGGGAAAAACTGTTTTTT
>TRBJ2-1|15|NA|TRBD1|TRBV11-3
CASSFRQGTYNEQFF
TGTGCCAGCAGCTTCCGACAGGGAACCTACAATGAGCAGTTCTTC
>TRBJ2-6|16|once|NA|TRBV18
CASSPGRGSGANVLTF
TGTGCCAGCTCACCGGGCAGGGGATCTGGGGCCAACGTCCTGACTTTC
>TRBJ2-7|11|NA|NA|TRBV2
CASSYRDEQYF
TGTGCCAGCAGTTACAGGGACGAGCAGTACTTC
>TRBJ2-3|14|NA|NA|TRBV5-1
CASYQNPGQTLGYF
TGCGCCAGCTACCAAAACCCTGGACAGACCCTCGGGTATTTT
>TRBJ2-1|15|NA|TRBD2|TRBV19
CASRVASGRDNEQFF
TGTGCCAGTAGAGTTGCTAGCGGGAGGGACAATGAGCAGTTCTTC
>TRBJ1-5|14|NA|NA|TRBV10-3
CAISERQDNQPQHF
TGTGCCATCAGTGAACGGCAGGACAATCAGCCCCAGCATTTT
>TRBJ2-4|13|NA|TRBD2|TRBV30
CAWTLAGGNIQYF
TGTGCCTGGACGCTAGCGGGAGGAAACATTCAGTACTTC
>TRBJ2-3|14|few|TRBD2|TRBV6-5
CASSYALAVDTQYF
TGTGCCAGCAGTTACGCGCTAGCGGTAGATACGCAGTATTTT
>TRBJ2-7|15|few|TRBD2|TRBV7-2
CASSLTGLGAHEQYF
TGTGCCAGCAGCTTAACGGGACTAGGGGCCCACGAGCAGTACTTC